This T cell receptor beta chain is from a study of CD8 T cells in Susac syndrome (dated 2019 in TCRdb). As for the study more broadly: The study used repertoire sequencing to test whether antigen drove CD8+ T cell activation and differentiation in Susac syndrome. CD8+ T cell repertoire clonality was compared between approximately 12 healthy donors, approximately 14 Susac syndrome patients and about 15 multiple sclerosis patients. Overall study outcomes, separate from this receptor: The TCR sequencing and HLA analysis was acknowledged to have included a relatively small number of individuals.

There are 17 amino acids in the CDR3, from cysteine to phenylalanine inclusive. Only the CDR3 region is kept as DNA, spanning 51 bases read in frame from base 1. CDR1 is given as GTSNPN and CDR2 as SVGIG, both from the germline V gene (reference sequence). V loses 0 bases at its end and J loses 8 bases; junction bases beyond the gene matches: 16. RNA was extracted with the RNeasy kit and roughly 0.45 to 1 ug was reverse transcribed using random hexamers. TCR beta CDR3 regions were amplified with the immunoSEQ multiplex PCR assay covering 54 Vbeta and 13 Jbeta segments. PCR amplification bias was corrected by using a synthetic template baseline for primer optimization and computational correction. Under the source paper's analysis protocol: Reads were annotated to V, D and J genes per IMGT and analyzed with immunoSEQ Analyzer, keeping only productive sequences. Clonality was computed as one minus Shannon entropy normalized by log2 of the number of productive unique sequences. Public and private clones were assessed among the 100 most prevalent clones of each patient and control. Clones were defined as Susac-specific if absent from the healthy and MS cohorts, from 1052 published viral clones and from other ImmuneACCESS disease sequences. TCRdb's own reprocessing of the public reads used fastp at Q25 and MiXCR and kept productive beta chains. Each entry is one CDR3 protein sequence, shown with its most common DNA and genes. It is TCRdb's table, rather than the study itself, that gives the V and J calls and clone size. The sample profile shows about 73,000 distinct CDR3 sequences; roughly 95% of them were found once. The leading ten clones occupy approximately 0.4% of the sample.

Peripheral blood CD8+ and CD4+ T cells from healthy donors, Susac syndrome patients and multiple sclerosis patients were profiled by high-throughput TCR beta sequencing. The multiple sclerosis controls were treatment-naive patients who had stable or active relapsing-remitting disease and met the revised McDonald criteria. Bulk CD8+ and CD4+ T cells were purified by magnetic negative isolation, whereas CD8+ TEMRA cells were enriched by FACS. Blood was drawn into EDTA tubes, processed within 24 hours, and PBMCs were isolated by density gradient centrifugation. PBMCs destined for TCR sequencing were cryopreserved in liquid nitrogen and later thawed in a 37 °C water bath. A purity of at least 90% was achieved for sorted or isolated CD4+, CD8+ and CD8+ TEMRA cells. Points on this clonotype: This receptor's antigen is unknown. Per-nucleotide qualities are absent, and no much larger clonotype sits a single base away.

The sample consisted of CD8+ T cells from PBMCs. Rearrangement joined TRBV30 to TRBJ2-5, with TRBD2 matching 9 junction bases. This receptor was identified in a human donor with multiple sclerosis. The CDR3 reads as follows: CAWSVPSSGRPSSTQYF. The nucleotide sequence is TGTGCCTGGAGTGTACCGAGTAGCGGGAGACCCTCTTCCACCCAGTACTTC.